The entry below gives a single T cell receptor beta chain sequence along with its context. Its specificity is not known. This sample was included in a study of Ad26.COV2.S vaccination and SARS-CoV-2 variants. Study-level information: Once or twice, 56 days apart, Ad26.COV2.S was delivered intramuscularly.

Repertoires were generated with immunoSEQ multiplex PCR, while TCRdb's copy carries only in-frame clones and drops some. The repertoire holds a few hundred thousand clones, with around 92% as singletons. Treatment of the sample: about 20 received Ad26.COV2.S at low or high dose, single or two shots; roughly five received placebo; per-sample allocation not given. The samples date from day 63 after the first vaccine or placebo injection. Donation was by an adult aged 18-55 years who was in Boston. Per the germline V gene, CDR1 is KGHSH and CDR2 is LQKENI. V lost 5 bases and J lost 0, with 8 bases in between. CDR3 size: 13 residues. Study-wide results and caveats: Recipients given vaccine exceeded placebo recipients in spike-specific TCR breadth.

The chain is built from TRBV18 and TRBJ2-7; either TRBD1 or TRBD2 may fit D (5 bases each). The receptor's source is a person aged 18-60 years who received the Ad26.COV2.S COVID-19 vaccine or a placebo. The specimen was peripheral blood, collected in a trial of Ad26.COV2.S vaccine versus placebo. The CDR3 reads CASSRDGSYEQYF. The CDR3, as DNA: TGTGCCAGCTCAAGGGACGGCTCCTACGAGCAGTACTTC.